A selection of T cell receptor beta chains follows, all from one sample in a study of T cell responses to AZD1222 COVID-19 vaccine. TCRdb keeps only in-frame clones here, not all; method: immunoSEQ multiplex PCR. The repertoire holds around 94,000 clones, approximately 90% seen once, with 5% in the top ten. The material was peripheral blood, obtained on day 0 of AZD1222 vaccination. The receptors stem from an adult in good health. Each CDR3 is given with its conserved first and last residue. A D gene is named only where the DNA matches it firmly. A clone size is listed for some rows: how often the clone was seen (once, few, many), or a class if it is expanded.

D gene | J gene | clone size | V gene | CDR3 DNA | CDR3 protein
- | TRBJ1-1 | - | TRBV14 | TGTGCCAGCAGCCAAGATGTCGGGGCGCGGACTGAAGCTTTCTTT | CASSQDVGARTEAFF
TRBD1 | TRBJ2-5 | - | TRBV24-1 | TGTGCCACCAGTGATTTCCGGACAGGCCCAGAAGAGACCCAGTACTTC | CATSDFRTGPEETQYF
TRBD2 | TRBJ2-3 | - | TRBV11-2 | TGTGCCAGCAGCTTAAGACTAGCAACAGATACGCAGTATTTT | CASSLRLATDTQYF
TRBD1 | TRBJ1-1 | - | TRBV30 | TGTGCCTGGAGCGGACAGGGGCCCACTGAAGCTTTCTTT | CAWSGQGPTEAFF
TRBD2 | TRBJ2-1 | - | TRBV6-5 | TGTGCCAGCAGTTACATGGGGGGACTAACGGACAATGAGCAGTTCTTC | CASSYMGGLTDNEQFF
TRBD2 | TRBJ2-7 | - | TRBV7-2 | TGTGCCAGCAGCTTTCAGGGACTAGCGGTTATCTCCTACGAGCAGTACTTC | CASSFQGLAVISYEQYF
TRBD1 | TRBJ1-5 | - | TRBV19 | TGTGCCAGTAGTATAGCCCCGACAGGGACGCAGCCCCAGCATTTT | CASSIAPTGTQPQHF
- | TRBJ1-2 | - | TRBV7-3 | TGTGCCAGCAGCCCCTTGTCAGGAAGTAGCTATGGCTACACCTTC | CASSPLSGSSYGYTF
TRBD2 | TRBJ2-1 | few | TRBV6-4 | TGTGCCAGCAGTCCTAGCGGGAGACGGAGTGAGCAGTTCTTC | CASSPSGRRSEQFF
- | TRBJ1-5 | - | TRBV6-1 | TGTGCCAGCAGTGACGACAGGACCAATCAGCCCCAGCATTTT | CASSDDRTNQPQHF
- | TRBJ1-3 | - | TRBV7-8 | TGTGCCAGCAGCTTAGACTCTGGAAACACCATATATTTT | CASSLDSGNTIYF
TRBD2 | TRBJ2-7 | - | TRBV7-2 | TGTGCCAGCAGCCAAGGACTAGCGAAGGAGCAGTACTTC | CASSQGLAKEQYF
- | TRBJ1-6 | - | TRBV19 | TGTGCCAGTAGTCCCTCCGGGACAACGAATTCACCCCTCCACTTT | CASSPSGTTNSPLHF
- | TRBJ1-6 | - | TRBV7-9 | TGTGCCAGCAGCTACTTCCGGGACAAGGGCACCTCACCCCTCCACTTT | CASSYFRDKGTSPLHF
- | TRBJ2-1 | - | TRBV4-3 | TGCGCCAGCAGCCAAGACAAAACGGCGGGCAATGAGCAGTTCTTC | CASSQDKTAGNEQFF
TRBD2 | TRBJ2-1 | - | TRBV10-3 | TGTGCCATCAGTGAGGGAGTATCTAGCGGAAACAATGAGCAGTTCTTC | CAISEGVSSGNNEQFF
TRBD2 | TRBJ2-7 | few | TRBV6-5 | TGTGCCAGCAGTTCTTTAGCGGGAGCCTACGAGCAGTACTTC | CASSSLAGAYEQYF
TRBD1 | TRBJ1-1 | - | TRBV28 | TGTGCCAGCAGCCCCAGGGACAGGGGCCAGAACACTGAAGCTTTCTTT | CASSPRDRGQNTEAFF
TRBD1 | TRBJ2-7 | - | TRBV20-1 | TGCAGTGCTGCACAGGGGTACGAGCAGTACTTC | CSAAQGYEQYF
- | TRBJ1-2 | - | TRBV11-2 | TGTGCCAGCAGCTCCTTAACCTACCCGTCCTCTAAGGGGGGCTACACCTTC | CASSSLTYPSSKGGYTF
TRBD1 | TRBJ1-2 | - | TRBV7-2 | TGTGCCAGCAGCACTCGACAGGGCCGGGGGGGCTACACCTTC | CASSTRQGRGGYTF
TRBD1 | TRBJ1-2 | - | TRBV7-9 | TGTGCCAGCAGCCCTGCAGGGGGCTTCTATGGCTACACCTTC | CASSPAGGFYGYTF
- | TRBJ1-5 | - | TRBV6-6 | TGTGCCAGCAGTCCATGGGGAAGGGTCCCCCAAGGACAGCCCCAGCATTTT | CASSPWGRVPQGQPQHF
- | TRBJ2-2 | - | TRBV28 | TGTGCCAGCAGTTTAGGTCAGGTAAACACCGGGGAGCTGTTTTTT | CASSLGQVNTGELFF
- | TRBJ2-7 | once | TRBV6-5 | TGTGCCAGCAGTTACCGCCCTTGGGGGGCGTACGAGCAGTACTTC | CASSYRPWGAYEQYF
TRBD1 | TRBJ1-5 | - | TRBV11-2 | TGTGCCAGCAGCTTAAACAGGGGATATCAGCCCCAGCATTTT | CASSLNRGYQPQHF
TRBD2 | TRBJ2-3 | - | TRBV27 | TGTGCCAGCATGGGTCTAGCGGGAGTGGTAGAAGATACGCAGTATTTT | CASMGLAGVVEDTQYF
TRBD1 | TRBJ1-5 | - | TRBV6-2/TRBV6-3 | TGTGCCAGCAGCGGACTGGGACAGCCCAATCAGCCCCAGCATTTT | CASSGLGQPNQPQHF
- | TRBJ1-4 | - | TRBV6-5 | TGTGCCAGCAGTTACTCAGGGGACACTAATGAAAAACTGTTTTTT | CASSYSGDTNEKLFF
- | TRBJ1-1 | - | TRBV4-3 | TGCGCCAGCAGCCAAATTAGGACTGGGAACACTGAAGCTTTCTTT | CASSQIRTGNTEAFF